These T cell receptor beta chains were read from a single sample in a study of T-cell reconstitution after alpha-beta-depleted transplantation in children. TCRdb re-called the PCR reads with MiXCR, one entry per CDR3 protein. The repertoire holds 300,000 to 400,000 distinct CDR3 sequences, about 16% seen once, with approximately 44% in the top ten. The material sequenced was PBMCs, mostly from graft donor cells, taken 360 days after TCRalphabeta/CD19-depleted stem cell transplant. The receptors were gathered from a male patient aged 2-10 years who had a stem cell transplant for acute lymphoblastic leukemia, so the T cells may come from the graft donor. The CDR3 runs from the conserved cysteine through the conserved F or W. Fields, in order: J gene, clone size, V gene, D gene, CDR3 DNA, CDR3 protein. D genes are given only for firm matches. Part of the rows lack a size; the others show once, few, many or a class for expanded clones.

J gene: TRBJ1-1
clone size: NA
V gene: TRBV6-2/TRBV6-3
D gene: TRBD1
CDR3 DNA: TGTGCCAGCAGGCCTCAGGGAGGGGGCCCTTTCTTT
CDR3 protein: CASRPQGGGPFF

J gene: TRBJ2-6
clone size: many
V gene: TRBV10-3
D gene: NA
CDR3 DNA: TGTGCCATCAGTACCTCTGGGGCCAACGTCCTGACTTTC
CDR3 protein: CAISTSGANVLTF

J gene: TRBJ2-7
clone size: many
V gene: TRBV3-1
D gene: TRBD1
CDR3 DNA: TGTGCCAGCAGCTCGGGACAGACGAACCTATACGAGCAGTACTTC
CDR3 protein: CASSSGQTNLYEQYF

J gene: TRBJ1-5
clone size: few
V gene: TRBV20-1
D gene: NA
CDR3 DNA: TGCAGTGTGGCACGCCCTCGGCAGCCCCAGCATTTT
CDR3 protein: CSVARPRQPQHF

J gene: TRBJ2-5
clone size: many
V gene: TRBV12-3/TRBV12-4
D gene: NA
CDR3 DNA: TGTGCCAGCAGCACGCTACGGGACACCCAAGAGACCCAGTACTTC
CDR3 protein: CASSTLRDTQETQYF

J gene: TRBJ2-5
clone size: NA
V gene: TRBV11-2
D gene: NA
CDR3 DNA: TGTGCCAGCAGCCGCGACTATTTCCAAGAGACCCAGTACTTC
CDR3 protein: CASSRDYFQETQYF

J gene: TRBJ1-4
clone size: NA
V gene: TRBV20-1
D gene: TRBD1
CDR3 DNA: TGCAGTGCTAGGAGCTTTTTGTTTACTGGGACAGTGAATGAAAAACTGTTTTTT
CDR3 protein: CSARSFLFTGTVNEKLFF

J gene: TRBJ2-7
clone size: many
V gene: TRBV7-9
D gene: TRBD2
CDR3 DNA: TGTGCCAGCAGCTTAGGCGGGAGGTTAACCTACGAGCAGTACTTC
CDR3 protein: CASSLGGRLTYEQYF

J gene: TRBJ2-3
clone size: NA
V gene: TRBV11-2
D gene: NA
CDR3 DNA: TGTGCCAGCAGCTCCCCCGCCGGAGCAGATACGCAGTATTTT
CDR3 protein: CASSSPAGADTQYF

J gene: TRBJ2-2
clone size: few
V gene: TRBV20-1
D gene: TRBD1
CDR3 DNA: TGCAGTGCTAGAGACCCCGGACAGGGAAACACCGGGGAGCTGTTTTTT
CDR3 protein: CSARDPGQGNTGELFF

J gene: TRBJ2-1
clone size: NA
V gene: TRBV15
D gene: TRBD2
CDR3 DNA: TGTGCCACCAGCAGACCCGGACTAGCGGGTTATGAGCAGTTCTTC
CDR3 protein: CATSRPGLAGYEQFF

J gene: TRBJ2-3
clone size: NA
V gene: TRBV29-1
D gene: TRBD2
CDR3 DNA: TGCAGCGTACTAGCGGGAGGAAGCACAGATACGCAGTATTTT
CDR3 protein: CSVLAGGSTDTQYF

J gene: TRBJ2-1
clone size: few
V gene: TRBV12-3/TRBV12-4
D gene: NA
CDR3 DNA: TGTGCCAGCAGACTAGCTTCGGTGAACAATGAGCAGTTCTTC
CDR3 protein: CASRLASVNNEQFF

J gene: TRBJ2-2
clone size: many
V gene: TRBV20-1
D gene: NA
CDR3 DNA: TGCAGTGCTAGCGGGAGCGGCAACACCGGGGAGCTGTTTTTT
CDR3 protein: CSASGSGNTGELFF

J gene: TRBJ2-1
clone size: NA
V gene: TRBV5-1
D gene: NA
CDR3 DNA: TGCGCCAGCAGCTTTAAAGGGGAGGTAAGGCGCAATGAGCAGTTCTTC
CDR3 protein: CASSFKGEVRRNEQFF

J gene: TRBJ2-1
clone size: many
V gene: TRBV6-1
D gene: TRBD2
CDR3 DNA: TGTGCCAGCAGTCCCATCCCCCTAGCGGGATGGGAGCAGTTCTTC
CDR3 protein: CASSPIPLAGWEQFF

J gene: TRBJ2-5
clone size: many
V gene: TRBV9
D gene: NA
CDR3 DNA: TGTGCCAGCAGCGTAGGGGGAGCGCAAGAGACCCAGTACTTC
CDR3 protein: CASSVGGAQETQYF

J gene: TRBJ2-1
clone size: many
V gene: TRBV27
D gene: NA
CDR3 DNA: TGTGCCAGCAGCCAAAGGGGGACCAACAATGAGCAGTTCTTC
CDR3 protein: CASSQRGTNNEQFF

J gene: TRBJ1-1
clone size: NA
V gene: TRBV28
D gene: NA
CDR3 DNA: TGTGCCAGCAGCCCAAGGTCAGGATGGAACACTGAAGCTTTCTTT
CDR3 protein: CASSPRSGWNTEAFF

J gene: TRBJ2-5
clone size: NA
V gene: TRBV12-3/TRBV12-4
D gene: NA
CDR3 DNA: TGTGCCAGCAGTTTTGAGCGAGGGGGTGGATTGGGGATGCCACCCCAAGAGACCCAGTACTTC
CDR3 protein: CASSFERGGGLGMPPQETQYF

J gene: TRBJ1-1
clone size: NA
V gene: TRBV14
D gene: TRBD1
CDR3 DNA: TGTGCCAGCAGCCAGGGACAGGGGGCTTTCACAGGCACTGAAGCTTTCTTT
CDR3 protein: CASSQGQGAFTGTEAFF

J gene: TRBJ2-6
clone size: few
V gene: TRBV27
D gene: NA
CDR3 DNA: TGTGCCAGCAGTTTAAGAATGAGAGGGGGAGTGGGAGGGGCCAACGTCCTGACTTTC
CDR3 protein: CASSLRMRGGVGGANVLTF

J gene: TRBJ2-3
clone size: NA
V gene: TRBV7-2
D gene: TRBD2
CDR3 DNA: TGTGCCAGCAGCGCCCCCTGGGGGACTAGAAATGCAGATACGCAGTATTTT
CDR3 protein: CASSAPWGTRNADTQYF

J gene: TRBJ1-1
clone size: NA
V gene: TRBV5-4
D gene: TRBD1
CDR3 DNA: TGTGCCAGCAGCTATGGACAGGGGGCTTGGGGAGCTTTCTTT
CDR3 protein: CASSYGQGAWGAFF

J gene: TRBJ2-7
clone size: NA
V gene: TRBV5-6
D gene: TRBD2
CDR3 DNA: TGTGCCAGCGGCGGACTAGCGGGGTCCTACGAGCAGTACTTC
CDR3 protein: CASGGLAGSYEQYF

J gene: TRBJ2-2
clone size: NA
V gene: TRBV12-3/TRBV12-4
D gene: TRBD1
CDR3 DNA: TGTGCCAGCAAGCTGACAGGGACCAAAGGCGGGGAGCTGTTTTTT
CDR3 protein: CASKLTGTKGGELFF

J gene: TRBJ2-2
clone size: many
V gene: TRBV27
D gene: NA
CDR3 DNA: TGTGCCAGCAGTCACCCCAGCGGGGAGCTGTTTTTT
CDR3 protein: CASSHPSGELFF

J gene: TRBJ2-1
clone size: few
V gene: TRBV28
D gene: TRBD2
CDR3 DNA: TGTGCCAGCAGTTCGTATAGGGGTAGCGGGAGGAGGGTGAATGAGCAGTTCTTC
CDR3 protein: CASSSYRGSGRRVNEQFF

J gene: TRBJ2-1
clone size: few
V gene: TRBV20-1
D gene: TRBD2
CDR3 DNA: TGCAGTGCTAGGAAGCCTAGCGGGAGCTCCTACAATGAGCAGTTCTTC
CDR3 protein: CSARKPSGSSYNEQFF

J gene: TRBJ2-5
clone size: NA
V gene: TRBV4-2
D gene: TRBD2
CDR3 DNA: TGTGCCAGCAGCCCGTCTGGGACTAGTAAAGAGACCCAGTACTTC
CDR3 protein: CASSPSGTSKETQYF

J gene: TRBJ2-1
clone size: few
V gene: TRBV7-6
D gene: NA
CDR3 DNA: TGTGCCAGCAGCTTTGGACTTCAGCCCTACAATGAGCAGTTCTTC
CDR3 protein: CASSFGLQPYNEQFF

J gene: TRBJ2-1
clone size: NA
V gene: TRBV7-8
D gene: TRBD2
CDR3 DNA: TGTGCCAGCAGCCTGGACTTGCGGGAGATCAATGAGCAGTTCTTC
CDR3 protein: CASSLDLREINEQFF

J gene: TRBJ2-7
clone size: NA
V gene: TRBV3-1
D gene: TRBD2
CDR3 DNA: TGTGCCAGCAGGAGCGGGAGCCTCTCCTACGAGCAGTACTTC
CDR3 protein: CASRSGSLSYEQYF

J gene: TRBJ2-7
clone size: once
V gene: TRBV4-1
D gene: TRBD2
CDR3 DNA: TGCGCCAGCAGCCCAGCGGGGCAACCCTACGAGCAGTACTTC
CDR3 protein: CASSPAGQPYEQYF

J gene: TRBJ2-7
clone size: few
V gene: TRBV2
D gene: NA
CDR3 DNA: TGTGCCAGCAGTGACGGGTGGGAGGTCTCCTACGAGCAGTACTTC
CDR3 protein: CASSDGWEVSYEQYF